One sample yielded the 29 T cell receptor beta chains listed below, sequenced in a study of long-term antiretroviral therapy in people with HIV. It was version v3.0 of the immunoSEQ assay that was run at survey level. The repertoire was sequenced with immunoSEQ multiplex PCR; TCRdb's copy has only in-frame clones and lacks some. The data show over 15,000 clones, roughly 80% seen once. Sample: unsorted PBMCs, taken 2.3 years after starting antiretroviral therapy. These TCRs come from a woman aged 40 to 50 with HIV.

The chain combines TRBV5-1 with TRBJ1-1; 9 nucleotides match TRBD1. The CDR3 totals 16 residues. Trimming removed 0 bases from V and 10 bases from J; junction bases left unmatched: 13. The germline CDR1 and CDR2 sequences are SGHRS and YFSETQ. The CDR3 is CASSLGGTGIQGGAFF. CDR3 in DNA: TGCGCCAGCAGCTTGGGGGGGACAGGGATACAAGGGGGAGCTTTCTTT.

CDR3 loop: CASSYSTGGGGYGYTF. For the CDR3, the DNA is TGTGCCAGCAGTTACTCGACAGGGGGAGGTGGCTATGGCTACACCTTC. The V gene is TRBV6-5, the J gene TRBJ1-2; 9 bases are shared with TRBD1. Germline V gene lookup returns CDR1 MNHEY and CDR2 SVGAGI. The V segment lost 0 bases and the J segment 4 bases; nucleotides outside the gene matches: 6. The CDR3 is 16 amino acids.

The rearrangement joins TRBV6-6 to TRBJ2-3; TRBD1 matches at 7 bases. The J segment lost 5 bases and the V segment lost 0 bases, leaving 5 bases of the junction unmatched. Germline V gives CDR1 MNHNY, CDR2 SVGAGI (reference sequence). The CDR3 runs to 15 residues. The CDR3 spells CASSYSGTAQDTQYF. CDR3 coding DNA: TGTGCCAGCAGTTACTCCGGGACAGCTCAAGATACGCAGTATTTT.

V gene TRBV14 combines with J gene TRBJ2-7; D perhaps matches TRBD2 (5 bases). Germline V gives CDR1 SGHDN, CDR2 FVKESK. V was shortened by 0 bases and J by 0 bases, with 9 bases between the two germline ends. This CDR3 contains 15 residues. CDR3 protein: CASSQEVGSSYEQYF. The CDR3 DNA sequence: TGTGCCAGCAGCCAAGAAGTTGGGAGCTCCTACGAGCAGTACTTC.

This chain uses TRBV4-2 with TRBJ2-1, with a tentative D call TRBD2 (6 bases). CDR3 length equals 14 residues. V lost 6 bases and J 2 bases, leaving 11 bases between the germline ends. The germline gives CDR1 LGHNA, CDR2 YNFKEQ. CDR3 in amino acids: CASRAGGPYNEQFF. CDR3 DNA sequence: TGTGCCAGCAGAGCGGGCGGACCCTACAATGAGCAGTTCTTC.

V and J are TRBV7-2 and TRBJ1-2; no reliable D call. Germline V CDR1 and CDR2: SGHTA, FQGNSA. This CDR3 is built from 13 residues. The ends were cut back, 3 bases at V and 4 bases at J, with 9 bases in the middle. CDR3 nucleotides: TGTGCCAGCAGCTTCTCATCATTCTATGGCTACACCTTC. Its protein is CASSFSSFYGYTF. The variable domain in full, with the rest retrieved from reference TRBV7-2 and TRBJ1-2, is GAGVSQSPSNKVTEKGKDVELRCDPISGHTALYWYRQSLGQGLEFLIYFQGNSAPDKSGLPSDRFSAERTGGSVSTLTIQRTQQEDSAVYLCASSFSSFYGYTFGSGTRLTVV.

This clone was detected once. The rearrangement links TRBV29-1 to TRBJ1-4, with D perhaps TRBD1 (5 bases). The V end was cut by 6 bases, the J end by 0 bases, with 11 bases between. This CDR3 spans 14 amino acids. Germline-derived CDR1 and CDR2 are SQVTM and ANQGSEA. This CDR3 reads CSVGAAATNEKLFF. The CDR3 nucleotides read TGCAGCGTCGGGGCGGCTGCAACTAATGAAAAACTGTTTTTT.

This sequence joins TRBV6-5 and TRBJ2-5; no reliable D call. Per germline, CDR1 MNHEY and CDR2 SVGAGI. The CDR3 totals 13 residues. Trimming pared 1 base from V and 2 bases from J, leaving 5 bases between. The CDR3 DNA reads TGTGCCAGCAGTTACTTACAGCAAGAGACCCAGTACTTC. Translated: CASSYLQQETQYF.

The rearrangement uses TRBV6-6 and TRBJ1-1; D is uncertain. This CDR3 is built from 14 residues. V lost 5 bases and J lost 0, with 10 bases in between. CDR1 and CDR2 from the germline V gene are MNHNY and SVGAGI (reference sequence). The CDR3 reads CASSITGVNTEAFF. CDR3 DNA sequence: TGTGCCAGCAGTATCACTGGGGTGAACACTGAAGCTTTCTTT.

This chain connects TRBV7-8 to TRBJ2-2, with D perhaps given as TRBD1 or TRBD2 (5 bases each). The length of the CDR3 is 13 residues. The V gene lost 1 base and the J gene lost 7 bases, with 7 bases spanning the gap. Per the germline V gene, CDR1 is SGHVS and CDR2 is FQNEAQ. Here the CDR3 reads CASSLGGIGELFF. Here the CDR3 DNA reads TGTGCCAGCAGCTTAGGGGGGATCGGGGAGCTGTTTTTT.

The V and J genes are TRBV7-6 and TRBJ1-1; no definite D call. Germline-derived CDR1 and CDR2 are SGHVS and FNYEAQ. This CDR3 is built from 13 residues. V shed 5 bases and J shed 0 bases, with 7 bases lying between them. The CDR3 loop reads CASSPQMNTEAFF. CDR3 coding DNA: TGTGCCAGCAGCCCTCAAATGAACACTGAAGCTTTCTTT.

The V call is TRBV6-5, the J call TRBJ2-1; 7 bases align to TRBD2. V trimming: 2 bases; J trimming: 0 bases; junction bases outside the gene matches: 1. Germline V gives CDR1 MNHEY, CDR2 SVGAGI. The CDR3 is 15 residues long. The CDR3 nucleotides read TGTGCCAGCAGTTACGGCGGGAGCTCCTACAATGAGCAGTTCTTC. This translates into CASSYGGSSYNEQFF.

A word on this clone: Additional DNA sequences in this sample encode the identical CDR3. Here the CDR3 reads CSVVPGLSSYEQYF. DNA for the CDR3: TGCAGCGTTGTCCCGGGGCTGAGCTCCTACGAGCAGTACTTC. The rearrangement joins TRBV29-1 to TRBJ2-7; D might be TRBD1 or TRBD2, each matching 5 bases. Germline CDR1 and CDR2: SQVTM and ANQGSEA. This CDR3 spans 14 amino acids. V lost 4 bases to trimming and J lost 0 bases, with 13 bases between them.

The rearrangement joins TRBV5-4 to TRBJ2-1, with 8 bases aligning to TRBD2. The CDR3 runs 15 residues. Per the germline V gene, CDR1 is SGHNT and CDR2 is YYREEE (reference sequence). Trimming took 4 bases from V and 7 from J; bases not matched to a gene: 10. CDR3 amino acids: CASSKSGSLGNEQFF. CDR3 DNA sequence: TGTGCCAGCAGCAAAAGCGGGAGTTTGGGGAATGAGCAGTTCTTC.

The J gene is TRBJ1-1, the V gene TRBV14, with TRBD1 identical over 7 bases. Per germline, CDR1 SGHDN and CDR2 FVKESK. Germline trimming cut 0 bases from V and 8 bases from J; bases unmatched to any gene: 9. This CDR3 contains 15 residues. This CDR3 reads CASSQDRDRVLEAFF. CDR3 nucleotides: TGTGCCAGCAGCCAAGACCGAGACAGGGTACTCGAAGCTTTCTTT.

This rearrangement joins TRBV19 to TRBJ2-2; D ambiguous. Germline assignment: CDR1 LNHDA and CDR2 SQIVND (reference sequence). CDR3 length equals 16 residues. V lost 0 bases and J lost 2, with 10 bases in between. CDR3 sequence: CASSIDHHRNTGELFF. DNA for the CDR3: TGTGCCAGTAGTATAGATCATCACAGAAACACCGGGGAGCTGTTTTTT.

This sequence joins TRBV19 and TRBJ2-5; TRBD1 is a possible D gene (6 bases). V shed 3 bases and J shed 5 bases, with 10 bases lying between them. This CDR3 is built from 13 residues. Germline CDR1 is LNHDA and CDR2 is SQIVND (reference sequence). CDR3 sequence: CASSMWGRETQYF. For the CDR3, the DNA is TGTGCCAGTAGTATGTGGGGGCGTGAGACCCAGTACTTC.

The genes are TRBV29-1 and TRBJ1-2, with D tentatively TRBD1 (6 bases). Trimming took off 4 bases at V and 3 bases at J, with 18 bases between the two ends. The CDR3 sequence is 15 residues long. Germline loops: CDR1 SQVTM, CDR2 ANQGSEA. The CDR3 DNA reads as TGCAGCGTTGTGGGGGGCACAGTTCTGGACTATGGCTACACCTTC. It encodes CSVVGGTVLDYGYTF.

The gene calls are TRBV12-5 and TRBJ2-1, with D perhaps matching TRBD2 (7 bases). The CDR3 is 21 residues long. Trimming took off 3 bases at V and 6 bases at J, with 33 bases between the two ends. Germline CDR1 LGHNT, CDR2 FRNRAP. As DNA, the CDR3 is TGTGCTAGTGGTTTTCCCGTGACGTGGGGGGGCGACTACCAGACGACCAATGAGCAGTTCTTC. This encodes CASGFPVTWGGDYQTTNEQFF.

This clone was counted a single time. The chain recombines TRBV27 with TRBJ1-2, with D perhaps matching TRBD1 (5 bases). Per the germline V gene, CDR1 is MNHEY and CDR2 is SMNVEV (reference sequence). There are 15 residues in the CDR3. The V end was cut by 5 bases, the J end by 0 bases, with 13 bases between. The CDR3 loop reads CASSLYSTANYGYTF. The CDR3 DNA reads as TGTGCCAGCAGTCTATACTCGACAGCTAACTATGGCTACACCTTC.

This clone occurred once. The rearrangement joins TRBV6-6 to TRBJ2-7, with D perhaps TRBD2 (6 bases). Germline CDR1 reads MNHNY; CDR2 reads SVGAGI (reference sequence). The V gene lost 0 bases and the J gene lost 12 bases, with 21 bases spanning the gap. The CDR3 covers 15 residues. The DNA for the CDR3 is TGTGCCAGCAGTTACTCCGAACTAGCCGCCGGATCGGGGTACTTC. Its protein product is CASSYSELAAGSGYF.

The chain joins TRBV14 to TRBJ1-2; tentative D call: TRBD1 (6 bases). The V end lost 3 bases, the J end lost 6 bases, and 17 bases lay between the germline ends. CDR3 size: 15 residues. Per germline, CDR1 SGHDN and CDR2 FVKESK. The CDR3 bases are TGTGCCAGCAGCCATAAAGTGGGGGCAGCGAATGGCTACACCTTC. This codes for CASSHKVGAANGYTF.

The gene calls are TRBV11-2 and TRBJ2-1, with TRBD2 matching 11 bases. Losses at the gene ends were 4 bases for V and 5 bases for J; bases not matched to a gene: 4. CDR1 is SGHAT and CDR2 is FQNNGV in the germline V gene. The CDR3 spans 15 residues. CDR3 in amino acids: CASSSRLAGNNEQFF. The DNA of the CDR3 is TGTGCCAGCAGCTCAAGACTAGCGGGAAACAATGAGCAGTTCTTC.

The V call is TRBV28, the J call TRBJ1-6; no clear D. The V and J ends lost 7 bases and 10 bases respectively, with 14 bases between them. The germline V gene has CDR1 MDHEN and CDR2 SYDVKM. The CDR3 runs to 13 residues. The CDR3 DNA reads TGTGCCAGCACCAGACCGGGGAGCTCACCCCTCCACTTT. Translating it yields CASTRPGSSPLHF.

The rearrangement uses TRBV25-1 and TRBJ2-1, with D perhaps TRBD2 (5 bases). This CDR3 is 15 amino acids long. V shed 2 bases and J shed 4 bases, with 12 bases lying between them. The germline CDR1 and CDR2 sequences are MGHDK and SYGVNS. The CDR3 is CASSETRFGYNEQFF. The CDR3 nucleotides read TGTGCCAGCAGTGAAACTAGGTTCGGGTACAATGAGCAGTTCTTC.

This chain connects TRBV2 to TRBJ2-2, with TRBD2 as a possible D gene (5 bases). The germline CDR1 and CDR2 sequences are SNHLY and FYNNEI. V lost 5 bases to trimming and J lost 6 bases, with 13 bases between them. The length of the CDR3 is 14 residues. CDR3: CASSPRTGSGELFF. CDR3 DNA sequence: TGTGCCAGCAGTCCCCGGACGGGGTCCGGGGAGCTGTTTTTT.

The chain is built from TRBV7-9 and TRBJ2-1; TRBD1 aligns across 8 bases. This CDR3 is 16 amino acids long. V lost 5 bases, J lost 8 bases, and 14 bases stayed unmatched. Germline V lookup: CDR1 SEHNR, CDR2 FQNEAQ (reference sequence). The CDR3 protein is CASSPTTDRDVHEQFF. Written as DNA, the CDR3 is TGTGCCAGCAGCCCAACCACGGACAGGGATGTGCATGAGCAGTTCTTC.

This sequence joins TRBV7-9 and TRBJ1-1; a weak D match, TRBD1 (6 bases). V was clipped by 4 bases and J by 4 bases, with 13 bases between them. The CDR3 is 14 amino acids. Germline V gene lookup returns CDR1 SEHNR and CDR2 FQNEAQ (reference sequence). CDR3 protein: CASSWGGGSTEAFF. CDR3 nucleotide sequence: TGTGCCAGCAGCTGGGGAGGGGGAAGCACTGAAGCTTTCTTT.

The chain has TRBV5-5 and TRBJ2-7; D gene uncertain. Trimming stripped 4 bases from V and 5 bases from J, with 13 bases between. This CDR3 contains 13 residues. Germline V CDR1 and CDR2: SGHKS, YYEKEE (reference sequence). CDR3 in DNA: TGTGCCAGCAGCCCCGGGTTAAGCGACGAGCAGTACTTC. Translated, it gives CASSPGLSDEQYF. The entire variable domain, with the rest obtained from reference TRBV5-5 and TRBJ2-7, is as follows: DAGVTQSPTHLIKTRGQQVTLRCSPISGHKSVSWYQQVLGQGPQFIFQYYEKEERGRGNFPDRFSARQFPNYSSELNVNALLLGDSALYLCASSPGLSDEQYFGPGTRLTVT.